Each of the 21 T cell receptor beta chains below was sequenced from the same sample in a study of cytomegalovirus exposure and HLA in healthy donors. The PCR made use of 60 Vbeta and 13 Jbeta primers. Produced via immunoSEQ multiplex PCR; TCRdb's table is partial and in-frame only. The profile covers about 150,000 clones, with approximately 72% appearing a single time and roughly 2.8% taken by the ten largest. Sequencing was done on a sample of PBMCs. The receptors were gathered from a man younger than 30 in good health and CMV-seronegative.

The genes are TRBV29-1 and TRBJ1-6, with D possibly matching TRBD1 (5 bases). Trimming took off 5 bases at V and 9 bases at J, with 14 bases between the two ends. The CDR3 totals 13 residues. CDR1 is SQVTM, CDR2 ANQGSEA, per germline. CDR3 bases: TGCAGCGTTCAGGAGGGGCAGGGTTCACCCCTCCACTTT. This sequence encodes CSVQEGQGSPLHF.

V is TRBV4-2 and J is TRBJ1-5; tentatively, D is TRBD1 (6 bases). The germline V and J ends were trimmed by 0 bases and 6 bases, with 18 bases remaining between them. From germline, CDR1 is LGHNA and CDR2 YNFKEQ. The CDR3 has 17 residues. CDR3 loop: CASSQDEQGWPSQPQHF. DNA for the CDR3: TGTGCCAGCAGCCAAGATGAACAGGGTTGGCCGAGTCAGCCCCAGCATTTT.

J is TRBJ2-2 and V is TRBV7-6, with 12 bases lining up with TRBD1. The length of the CDR3 is 17 residues. The V segment lost 1 base and the J segment 6 bases; nucleotides outside the gene matches: 6. CDR1 SGHVS and CDR2 FNYEAQ come from the germline V gene. The chain's CDR3 is CASSLEPGQGAAGELFF. The CDR3, as DNA: TGTGCCAGCAGCTTAGAACCGGGACAGGGGGCCGCCGGGGAGCTGTTTTTT.

CDR3 residues: CASSSNGGANQPQHF. CDR3 sequence (DNA): TGTGCCAGCAGCTCCAACGGGGGGGCCAATCAGCCCCAGCATTTT. The chain joins TRBV7-6 to TRBJ1-5; a possible D gene is TRBD1 (6 bases). V was trimmed by 4 bases and J by 3 bases, leaving 13 bases between them. This CDR3 has 15 amino acids. In germline, CDR1 is SGHVS, CDR2 FNYEAQ.

The rearrangement uses TRBV6-5 and TRBJ2-1, with 9 bases identical to TRBD2. The CDR3 extends over 15 amino acids. V trimming: 5 bases; J trimming: 8 bases; junction bases outside the gene matches: 10. Germline CDR1 and CDR2: MNHEY and SVGAGI. This CDR3 is CASSVASGERDEQFF. The CDR3 DNA follows: TGTGCCAGCAGTGTCGCTAGCGGGGAAAGGGATGAGCAGTTCTTC.

The CDR3 DNA reads as TGTGCCAGCAGTTTGCGCCCCGGCACAGATACGCAGTATTTT. Its translation: CASSLRPGTDTQYF. The rearrangement links TRBV27 to TRBJ2-3; D remains unclear. The CDR3 sequence is 14 residues long. The germline V and J ends were trimmed by 3 bases and 1 base, with 8 bases remaining between them. Germline V gene data show CDR1 as MNHEY and CDR2 as SMNVEV (reference sequence).

This chain joins TRBV9 and TRBJ1-1; no firm D call. Germline lookup yields CDR1 SGDLS and CDR2 YYNGEE. The CDR3 is 13 residues long. V lost 0 bases, J lost 2 bases, and 5 bases lay in between. The CDR3 here is CASSVARNTEAFF. CDR3 nucleotides: TGTGCCAGCAGCGTAGCCCGTAACACTGAAGCTTTCTTT.

The chain is built from TRBV14 and TRBJ2-7, with D possibly matching TRBD2 (5 bases). Germline V gene lookup returns CDR1 SGHDN and CDR2 FVKESK. With 3 bases removed from V and 2 bases from J, the gap between germline ends came to 11 bases. CDR3 length equals 14 residues. CDR3 loop: CASSQLGETYEQYV. DNA for the CDR3: TGTGCCAGCAGCCAGTTGGGAGAGACCTACGAGCAGTACGTC.

This clone was detected only a few times. This chain connects TRBV28 to TRBJ1-2; perhaps TRBD1 as D (5 bases). Trimming took 4 bases from V and 3 from J, leaving 9 bases between them. Germline V lookup: CDR1 MDHEN, CDR2 SYDVKM. This CDR3 is built from 13 residues. The CDR3, as DNA: TGTGCCAGCAGTTGGGTAGGGGACTATGGCTACACCTTC. Translated: CASSWVGDYGYTF.

This chain uses TRBV5-1 with TRBJ1-1; 10 nucleotides align to TRBD1. Germline V gives CDR1 SGHRS, CDR2 YFSETQ. J was trimmed by 6 bases and V by 4 bases; bases with no gene match: 6. The CDR3 covers 14 residues. The CDR3 sequence is CASSVGDRGPEAFF. CDR3 DNA: TGCGCCAGCAGCGTGGGGGACAGGGGCCCTGAAGCTTTCTTT. The variable domain in full, completed from reference TRBV5-1 and TRBJ1-1, reads KAGVTQTPRYLIKTRGQQVTLSCSPISGHRSVSWYQQTPGQGLQFLFEYFSETQRNKGNFPGRFSGRQFSNSRSEMNVSTLELGDSALYLCASSVGDRGPEAFFGQGTRLTVV.

The chain uses TRBV10-3 and TRBJ2-4; TRBD2 is a possible D gene (5 bases). V lost 3 bases, J lost 8 bases, and 17 bases lay in between. The V gene's germline CDR1 is ENHRY and CDR2 SYGVKD. This CDR3 has 15 amino acids. This chain's CDR3 is CAISDSAGGGDIQYF. DNA of the CDR3: TGTGCCATCAGTGATTCGGCAGGAGGTGGGGACATTCAGTACTTC.

The rearrangement joins TRBV4-3 to TRBJ1-2; 7 bases agree with TRBD1. The germline V gene encodes CDR1 LGHNA and CDR2 YSLEER. Losses at the gene ends were 1 base for V and 4 bases for J; bases not matched to a gene: 9. This CDR3 region has 16 residues. The CDR3, as DNA: TGCGCCAGCAGCCAAGCGATGGGGACAGCCACCTATGGCTACACCTTC. Translated: CASSQAMGTATYGYTF.

The chain recombines TRBV28 with TRBJ1-1; maybe TRBD1 (5 bases). The CDR3 sequence is 12 residues long. From germline, CDR1 is MDHEN and CDR2 SYDVKM. Trimming took 5 bases from V and 7 from J, leaving 11 bases between them. The CDR3 bases are TGTGCCAGCAGTCCTCGGGGGGGTGAAGCTTTCTTT. This sequence encodes CASSPRGGEAFF.

The chain combines TRBV2 with TRBJ2-3, with 10 bases aligning to TRBD1. Germline values: CDR1 SNHLY, CDR2 FYNNEI. The CDR3 totals 16 residues. Unmatched junction bases numbered 12, after V lost 9 bases and J lost 3 bases. CDR3: CARDQLAGQGTDTQYF. DNA for the CDR3: TGTGCCAGGGACCAATTAGCGGGACAGGGGACAGATACGCAGTATTTT.

This clone appeared once. J is TRBJ2-3 and V is TRBV9; tentative D call: TRBD2 (5 bases). V gave up 6 bases and J gave up 0 bases, with 26 bases separating them. The CDR3 runs to 19 residues. Germline V lookup: CDR1 SGDLS, CDR2 YYNGEE. CDR3 nucleotide sequence: TGTGCCAGCACGAGGTACCCGGTCAGGAGGTCGACTAGCACAGATACGCAGTATTTT. Residues: CASTRYPVRRSTSTDTQYF. The whole variable domain, remainder taken from reference TRBV9 and TRBJ2-3, is DSGVTQTPKHLITATGQRVTLRCSPRSGDLSVYWYQQSLDQGLQFLIQYYNGEERAKGNILERFSAQQFPDLHSELNLSSLELGDSALYFCASTRYPVRRSTSTDTQYFGPGTRLTVL.

The V and J genes are TRBV5-6 and TRBJ1-6, with D maybe TRBD1 (5 bases). Germline CDR1 is SGHDT and CDR2 is YYEEEE. Trimming removed 0 bases at V and 10 bases at J, with 17 bases between. The CDR3 is 16 amino acids. The CDR3 nucleotides read TGTGCCAGCAGCTTGGGGCGCGTCTCCAGGGTCTCACCCCTCCACTTT. Its translation is CASSLGRVSRVSPLHF.

The chain employs TRBV2 and TRBJ2-5; possible D gene TRBD1, 5 bases. The CDR3 has 15 residues. V was clipped by 1 base and J by 5 bases, with 14 bases between them. The germline CDR1 and CDR2 sequences are SNHLY and FYNNEI. The CDR3 nucleotides are TGTGCCAGCAGTGAAGTTGACAGAACTTGGGAGACCCAGTACTTC. It encodes CASSEVDRTWETQYF.

As regards this clone: The junction shows a germline mismatch at one end, possibly a read error. V is TRBV27 and J is TRBJ2-2; the match to TRBD2 covers 9 bases. Germline V CDR1 and CDR2: MNHEY, SMNVEV (reference sequence). The CDR3 runs 17 residues. Here the CDR3 reads CASSFEGAGGYTGELLF. The CDR3 DNA reads TGTGCCAGCAGTTTCGAGGGAGCGGGGGGTTACACCGGGGAGCTGCTTTTT.

A few counts support this clone. J is TRBJ1-2 and V is TRBV19; D is possibly TRBD1 (5 bases). V shed 6 bases and J shed 6 bases, with 17 bases lying between them. The CDR3 is made up of 14 amino acids. Germline values: CDR1 LNHDA, CDR2 SQIVND (reference sequence). CDR3 sequence: CASSLGPGGDGYTF. The CDR3 DNA reads TGTGCCAGTAGCCTCGGGCCCGGGGGGGATGGCTACACCTTC.

The chain joins TRBV7-9 to TRBJ2-5; D may be TRBD1 (5 bases). V lost 3 bases and J 2 bases, leaving 22 bases between the germline ends. The CDR3 is 18 amino acids. Germline CDR1 is SEHNR and CDR2 is FQNEAQ (reference sequence). The CDR3 protein is CASSLFPQGPPQQETQYF. In nucleotides, the CDR3 is TGTGCCAGCAGCTTGTTTCCCCAGGGCCCGCCCCAACAAGAGACCCAGTACTTC.

The table lists this clone with a few counts. One end of the junction varies from germline; a read error may be responsible. The same CDR3 can be traced to other DNA sequences in this sample. The chain joins TRBV7-9 to TRBJ1-3, with a tentative D call TRBD1 (6 bases). CDR1 is SEHNR, CDR2 FQNEAQ, per germline (reference sequence). The CDR3 covers 17 residues. The chain's CDR3 is CSSSFPEVDSSGNTIYF. The CDR3 nucleotides read TGTTCCAGCAGCTTTCCCGAGGTGGACAGCTCTGGAAACACCATATATTTT.